This T cell receptor beta chain was captured by sequencing in a study of blood T cell repertoires in COVID-19. TCRdb's copy holds only in-frame clones and misses some; the assay was immunoSEQ multiplex PCR. Of some 250,000 clones in the sample, over 80% were seen once. The CDR3 has 11 amino acids. V lost 5 bases and J 10 bases, leaving 11 bases between the germline ends. The V gene's germline CDR1 is KGHSH and CDR2 LQKENI. The sequence came from a man aged 35 to 55 with acute or convalescent COVID-19. Sequenced sample: peripheral blood. J is TRBJ1-1 and V is TRBV18, with D uncertain. The CDR3 region has the DNA TGTGCCAGCTCATGGATGGAGGTAGCTTTCTTT. This gives the protein CASSWMEVAFF.